This T cell receptor (beta chain) was sequenced for a study of human T cells and chemical hapten exposure. This clonotype occurred many times. CDR3 length equals 16 residues. The V gene's germline CDR1 is MNHEY and CDR2 SVGEGT. The V gene lost 2 bases and the J gene lost 0 bases, with 13 bases spanning the gap. Time point noted: patch test 2, 6 weeks after DPC sensitization. This sample's treatment: therapeutic diphenylcyclopropenone sensitization with weekly scalp DPC. TCRdb reprocessed the RACE reads via MiXCR and lists one record per CDR3 protein. The data contain about 80,000 distinct CDR3 sequences, 10% of them seen just once; the ten biggest clones take up 2.5%.

The sequence was obtained from a woman aged 30 to 39 with alopecia areata. Some clones in this sample may be carry-over from other donors' samples. The chain couples TRBV6-2 or TRBV6-3 to TRBJ1-1; D remains unclear. The material was whole blood, obtained in connection with sensitization to the hapten diphenylcyclopropenone (DPC). This CDR3 is CASSYEAGGMNTEAFF. The CDR3 coding sequence is TGTGCCAGCAGTTACGAGGCAGGAGGGATGAACACTGAAGCTTTCTTT.